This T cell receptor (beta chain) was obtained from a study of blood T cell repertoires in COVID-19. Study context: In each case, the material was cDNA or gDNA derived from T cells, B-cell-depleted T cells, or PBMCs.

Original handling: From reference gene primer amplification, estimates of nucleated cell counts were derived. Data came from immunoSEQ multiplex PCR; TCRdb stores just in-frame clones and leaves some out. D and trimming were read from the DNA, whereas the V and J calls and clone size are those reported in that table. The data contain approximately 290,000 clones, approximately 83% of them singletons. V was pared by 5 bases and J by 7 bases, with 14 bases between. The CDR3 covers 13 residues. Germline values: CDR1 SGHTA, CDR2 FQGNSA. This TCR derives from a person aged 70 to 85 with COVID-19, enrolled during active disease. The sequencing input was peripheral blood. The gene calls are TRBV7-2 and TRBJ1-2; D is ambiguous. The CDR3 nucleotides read TGTGCCAGCAGCCAGGAGAGGGCGGGTGGCTACACCTTC. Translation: CASSQERAGGYTF. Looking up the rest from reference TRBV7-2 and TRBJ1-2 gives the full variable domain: GAGVSQSPSNKVTEKGKDVELRCDPISGHTALYWYRQSLGQGLEFLIYFQGNSAPDKSGLPSDRFSAERTGGSVSTLTIQRTQQEDSAVYLCASSQERAGGYTFGSGTRLTVV.